Presented here are 14 T cell receptor beta chains from one specimen sequenced in a study of T-cell reconstitution after alpha-beta-depleted transplantation in children listed by TCRdb under 2016. The protocol used for the library was PCR. Sequencing relied on an Illumina HiSeq 2500. TCR libraries were prepared with molecular barcoding, using unique molecular identifiers to normalize TCRbeta repertoire quantification. Through fastp at Q25 and MiXCR, TCRdb rebuilt clones from the public reads, retaining in-frame beta chains. Rows with one shared CDR3 protein collapse into an entry with the most common genes and DNA. This sample holds about a million distinct CDR3 sequences; about 29% were observed only once. About 28% of the sample is held by the ten biggest clonotypes. In light of the paper, this sample's treatment or condition label describes: allogeneic hematopoietic cell transplantation with graft depleted of TCRalphabeta T cells and CD19 B cells.

The starting material was PBMCs, mostly from graft donor cells, obtained 360 days after TCRalphabeta/CD19-depleted stem cell transplant. All receptors derive from a boy in the first two years of life who had a stem cell transplant for SCID, so the T cells may come from the graft donor.

The chain is built from TRBV9 and TRBJ2-5; no definite D call. V lost 2 bases to trimming and J lost 3 bases, with 8 bases between them. The germline CDR1 and CDR2 sequences are SGDLS and YYNGEE. This CDR3 is built from 13 residues. This chain's CDR3 is CASSVGPKETQYF. Written as DNA, the CDR3 is TGTGCCAGCAGCGTCGGACCGAAAGAGACCCAGTACTTC.

This clonotype was observed a few times. The V call is TRBV6-5, the J call TRBJ2-5; no definite D call. V lost 2 bases and J lost 3, with 10 bases in between. Germline CDR1 is MNHEY and CDR2 is SVGAGI. This CDR3 has 14 residues. The CDR3 here is CASSYGNLEETQYF. CDR3 DNA sequence: TGTGCCAGCAGTTACGGAAACCTTGAAGAGACCCAGTACTTC.

The chain combines TRBV14 with TRBJ2-4, with 9 bases fitting TRBD1. The V and J ends lost 4 bases and 2 bases, in that order; junction bases with no gene match: 6. The germline CDR1 and CDR2 sequences are SGHDN and FVKESK. The CDR3 has 16 residues. The CDR3 nucleotides read TGTGCCAGCAGCCGGGGGACAGGGAGGTCCAAAAACATTCAGTACTTC. Its protein is CASSRGTGRSKNIQYF. The full variable domain, rest sourced from reference TRBV14 and TRBJ2-4, is EAGVTQFPSHSVIEKGQTVTLRCDPISGHDNLYWYRRVMGKEIKFLLHFVKESKQDESGMPNNRFLAERTGGTYSTLKVQPAELEDSGVYFCASSRGTGRSKNIQYFGAGTRLSVL.

This clonotype was seen more than once but under ten times. The chain has TRBV16 and TRBJ2-3; possibly TRBD2 for D (5 bases). The CDR3 extends over 16 amino acids. The V end was cut by 1 base, the J end by 7 bases, with 18 bases between. Germline V gives CDR1 KGHSY, CDR2 FQNENV. The CDR3 is CASSQYGLAIGNTQYF. In nucleotides, the CDR3 is TGTGCCAGCAGCCAATATGGGCTAGCCATCGGGAATACGCAGTATTTT.

V usage is TRBV6-1 and J usage is TRBJ2-7; D may be TRBD1 or TRBD2 (5 bases each). This CDR3 is 13 amino acids long. With 7 bases removed from V and 2 bases from J, the gap between germline ends came to 12 bases. Per germline, CDR1 MNHNS and CDR2 SASEGT. DNA for the CDR3: TGTGCCAGCAACCCGGGACCCGCCTACGAGCAGTACTTC. As protein: CASNPGPAYEQYF.

J is TRBJ2-7 and V is TRBV7-9; TRBD1 agrees at 7 bases. CDR3 length: 15 residues. Trimming cost V 5 bases and J 4 bases; bases outside gene matches: 11. CDR1 is SEHNR and CDR2 is FQNEAQ in the germline V gene (reference sequence). CDR3 region: CASSLESGTEYEQYF. DNA for the CDR3: TGTGCCAGCAGCCTCGAATCCGGGACAGAATACGAGCAGTACTTC.

V is TRBV3-1 and J is TRBJ2-5, with unresolved D. V dropped 4 bases and J dropped 5 bases, with 14 bases sitting between them. From germline, CDR1 is LGHDT and CDR2 YNNKEL (reference sequence). This CDR3 has 14 residues. CDR3 region: CASSPTPEQETQYF. The CDR3 DNA follows: TGTGCCAGCAGCCCGACCCCCGAGCAGGAGACCCAGTACTTC.

This rearrangement joins TRBV27 to TRBJ2-5; 14 bases map to TRBD2. CDR3 length equals 17 residues. Germline V lookup: CDR1 MNHEY, CDR2 SMNVEV (reference sequence). Trimming at V came to 3 bases and at J to 5 bases, leaving 8 bases not matched to a gene. In DNA form, the CDR3 reads TGTGCCAGCAGTTTCCCGGGGACTAGCGGGGGAGAGGAGACCCAGTACTTC. Translated: CASSFPGTSGGEETQYF.

This clonotype was found a few times. The chain employs TRBV19 and TRBJ1-2; 7 bases line up with TRBD1. CDR1 and CDR2 from the germline V gene are LNHDA and SQIVND (reference sequence). The V and J ends lost 3 bases and 5 bases, in that order; junction bases with no gene match: 6. The CDR3 has 14 residues. This CDR3 reads CASSIGGTVYGYTF. The CDR3 DNA follows: TGTGCCAGTAGTATCGGAGGGACAGTTTATGGCTACACCTTC.

A few counts support this clonotype. This chain links TRBV12-3 or TRBV12-4 with TRBJ2-1; perhaps TRBD1 as D (5 bases). CDR3 size: 14 residues. V lost 3 bases and J 3 bases, leaving 9 bases between the germline ends. The DNA of the CDR3 is TGTGCCAGCAGTTTGGGCAGGGTCTACAATGAGCAGTTCTTC. Translated: CASSLGRVYNEQFF.

This clonotype was seen only a few times. The chain combines TRBV12-3 or TRBV12-4 with TRBJ2-2; 7 bases line up with TRBD1. V lost 1 base to trimming and J lost 6 bases; unmatched junction nucleotides: 2. CDR3 length: 14 amino acids. The CDR3 region has the DNA TGTGCCAGCAGTTTAGACAGGGGAGCCGGGGAGCTGTTTTTT. It is translated as CASSLDRGAGELFF.

This clonotype was counted at least ten times. The genes are TRBV6-1 and TRBJ1-1; tentatively, D is TRBD1 (6 bases). Per germline, CDR1 MNHNS and CDR2 SASEGT. The V and J ends lost 6 bases and 10 bases respectively, with 24 bases between them. The CDR3 loop spans 15 amino acids. Here the CDR3 reads CASSPPRQGPLSAFF. CDR3 nucleotides: TGTGCCAGCAGCCCCCCTAGGCAGGGGCCCCTATCAGCTTTCTTT.

This clonotype was detected a few times. The chain combines TRBV4-1 with TRBJ1-1, with D possibly matching TRBD1 (6 bases). The CDR3 covers 14 residues. Germline assignment: CDR1 MGHRA and CDR2 YSYEKL. V lost 2 bases and J 0 bases, leaving 7 bases between the germline ends. In nucleotides, the CDR3 is TGCGCCAGCAGCCAAACAGGGTTGAACACTGAAGCTTTCTTT. Translated: CASSQTGLNTEAFF.

The CDR3 coding sequence is TGTGCCAGCAGCTTAATGACTAGCGGGGGAGATGAGCAGTTCTTC. Translating it yields CASSLMTSGGDEQFF. V and J are TRBV7-2 and TRBJ2-1, with 12 positions matching TRBD2. The CDR3 has 15 residues. CDR1 is SGHTA, CDR2 FQGNSA, per germline. V shed 2 bases, J shed 8 bases, and the junction held 4 bases outside the gene matches.